The 31 T cell receptor beta chains below all came from one sample that was sequenced in a study of T cells expressing NK-cell markers. TCRdb reprocessed the 5' RACE reads, with one entry per CDR3 protein and no DNA. Listed are approximately 420,000 distinct CDR3 sequences; about 10% falls within the top ten. Input material: blood T cells: a sorted CD56 or NKG2C T cell subset, CD4+ or CD8+ T cells, or bulk PBMC T cells (not recorded which). All receptors derive from a woman aged 45-60 years in good health.

The CDR3 here is CASSERLASNEQFF. The rearrangement uses TRBV25-1 and TRBJ2-1; TCRdb's assignment of TRBD2 cannot be checked, as there is no DNA. Germline CDR1 is MGHDK and CDR2 is SYGVNS. The CDR3 covers 14 residues.

The J gene is TRBJ2-5, the V gene TRBV7-8; absent DNA, TCRdb's TRBD1 call cannot be checked. The length of the CDR3 is 15 residues. Germline V gene data show CDR1 as SGHVS and CDR2 as FQNEAQ. CDR3 amino acids: CASRPRGAGLGTQYF.

This sequence joins TRBV12-5 and TRBJ1-2. This CDR3 region has 13 residues. CDR1 is LGHNT and CDR2 is FRNRAP in the germline V gene. The CDR3 reads CASGQDGQLGYTF.

This chain uses TRBV11-2 with TRBJ2-1; lacking DNA, the TRBD2 call made by TCRdb goes unchecked. Germline V gives CDR1 SGHAT, CDR2 FQNNGV. CDR3 length: 17 residues. The CDR3 here is CASSWRESPFSYNEQFF.

The rearrangement links TRBV20-1 to TRBJ2-7; TCRdb calls TRBD1, which cannot be checked without DNA. Germline values: CDR1 DFQATT, CDR2 SNEGSKA (reference sequence). This CDR3 has 12 amino acids. CDR3 in amino acids: CSAQGQSYEQYF.

The chain joins TRBV20-1 to TRBJ2-1; lacking DNA, the TRBD2 call made by TCRdb goes unchecked. Looked up from germline, CDR1 is DFQATT and CDR2 is SNEGSKA (reference sequence). This CDR3 comprises 14 residues. CDR3: CSARDYEGVEEQFF.

The V gene is TRBV15, the J gene TRBJ2-2; TCRdb's D call of TRBD2 is untestable without DNA. Germline CDR1 and CDR2: LNHNV and YYDKDF (reference sequence). This CDR3 is built from 16 residues. The CDR3 reads CATSSGGAGNTGELFF.

The chain has TRBV15 and TRBJ2-1; the D call from TCRdb, TRBD1, cannot be confirmed without DNA. The CDR3 has 14 residues. Per the germline V gene, CDR1 is LNHNV and CDR2 is YYDKDF (reference sequence). CDR3 sequence reads: CATSGTVTHNEQFF.

The chain joins TRBV12-3 or TRBV12-4 to TRBJ2-5; TCRdb outputs TRBD1, but without DNA this stays unchecked. This CDR3 contains 17 residues. Here the CDR3 reads CASSLSWDRGRKETQYF.

The chain uses TRBV12-3 or TRBV12-4 and TRBJ2-3; the TCRdb D gene call, TRBD1, has no DNA to confirm it. CDR3 length: 14 amino acids. The CDR3 protein is CASSLQGIWDTQYF.

The chain carries TRBV12-3 or TRBV12-4 and TRBJ2-1. CDR3 size: 14 residues. CDR3 residues: CASSLRGQVNEQFF.

The genes are TRBV2 and TRBJ2-1; lacking DNA, the TRBD1 call made by TCRdb goes unchecked. Per germline, CDR1 SNHLY and CDR2 FYNNEI. The CDR3 is 12 amino acids. CDR3 amino acids: CASDPGGPQQFF.

J is TRBJ2-3 and V is TRBV29-1; absent DNA, TCRdb's TRBD2 call cannot be checked. CDR1 and CDR2 from the germline V gene are SQVTM and ANQGSEA. The CDR3 has 14 residues. The CDR3 reads CSVGGLAATDTQYF.

The chain's CDR3 is CSVWRGTDTQYF. The chain couples TRBV29-1 to TRBJ2-3; no DNA is available, so the TRBD2 call from TCRdb remains unchecked. Germline CDR1 SQVTM, CDR2 ANQGSEA. The CDR3 is 12 residues long.

V is TRBV29-1 and J is TRBJ2-2; TCRdb returns TRBD2, unconfirmable since there is no DNA. CDR3 length: 14 residues. Germline CDR1 and CDR2: SQVTM and ANQGSEA. The CDR3 reads CSVDVGEDTGELFF.

The chain has TRBV6-6 and TRBJ2-1; checking the TCRdb D call of TRBD2 is not possible without DNA. This CDR3 spans 19 amino acids. The germline V gene encodes CDR1 MNHNY and CDR2 SVGAGI (reference sequence). The CDR3 protein is CASSGLGTSGRASYNEQFF.

The chain is built from TRBV5-6 and TRBJ1-1. The CDR3 is 17 residues long. The germline V gene encodes CDR1 SGHDT and CDR2 YYEEEE. CDR3 region: CASSALGTGLSSTEAFF.

This rearrangement joins TRBV18 to TRBJ2-1; TCRdb reports TRBD1, a call that lacks DNA to check it against. Germline CDR1 and CDR2: KGHSH and LQKENI. There are 18 residues in the CDR3. The CDR3 spells CASSDYSAGSLGYNEQFF.

The chain couples TRBV7-9 to TRBJ2-1. CDR1 and CDR2 (germline): SEHNR, FQNEAQ (reference sequence). The length of the CDR3 is 15 residues. The CDR3 sequence is CASSLNQVSYNEQFF.

The chain is built from TRBV7-8 and TRBJ2-2. The CDR3 has 13 amino acids. The germline gives CDR1 SGHVS, CDR2 FQNEAQ. The CDR3 loop is CASSLTDGGELFF.

The chain carries TRBV6-6 and TRBJ1-2. Germline V gene lookup returns CDR1 MNHNY and CDR2 SVGAGI (reference sequence). This CDR3 is built from 13 residues. CDR3 loop: CAVYTAGGDGYTF.

The rearrangement uses TRBV5-1 and TRBJ2-2; lacking DNA, the TRBD1 call made by TCRdb goes unchecked. CDR3 length: 13 amino acids. Germline assignment: CDR1 SGHRS and CDR2 YFSETQ. The CDR3 sequence is CASGTGTAGELFF.

This rearrangement joins TRBV7-9 to TRBJ2-7; the TRBD1 assignment by TCRdb is unverifiable without DNA. The CDR3 is made up of 16 amino acids. Per the germline V gene, CDR1 is SEHNR and CDR2 is FQNEAQ (reference sequence). The chain's CDR3 is CASILVRDRNPSEQYF.

The chain joins TRBV7-6 to TRBJ2-5; TCRdb reports TRBD1, a call that lacks DNA to check it against. The CDR3 sequence is 16 residues long. Germline CDR1 reads SGHVS; CDR2 reads FNYEAQ. The CDR3 is CASSLQGQGIEETQYF.

V is TRBV21-1 and J is TRBJ2-7; the TCRdb call, TRBD1, lacks DNA for checking. TRBV21-1 is designated a pseudogene. This CDR3 contains 22 residues. The CDR3 region is CASSKGMGRTGNRAMGSYEQYF.

The chain couples TRBV4-1 to TRBJ2-1; TCRdb calls TRBD2, which cannot be checked without DNA. The germline V gene has CDR1 MGHRA and CDR2 YSYEKL. This CDR3 contains 15 residues. The chain's CDR3 is CASSQAGGVTNEQFF.

The chain is built from TRBV13 and TRBJ1-1. The V gene's germline CDR1 is PRHDT and CDR2 FYEKMQ (reference sequence). This CDR3 region has 17 residues. The CDR3 sequence is CASSFESPFGRSTEAFF. The full variable domain, in which reference TRBV13 and TRBJ1-1 provide the parts outside the CDR3, is AAGVIQSPRHLIKEKRETATLKCYPIPRHDTVYWYQQGPGQDPQFLISFYEKMQSDKGSIPDRFSAQQFSDYHSELNMSSLELGDSALYFCASSFESPFGRSTEAFFGQGTRLTVV.

This chain connects TRBV12-3 or TRBV12-4 to TRBJ1-2. The CDR3 is made up of 11 amino acids. The CDR3 reads CASSDFYGYTF.

V and J are TRBV4-1 and TRBJ2-1; TCRdb designates TRBD2, a call that cannot be tested without DNA. The CDR3 contains 16 residues. Germline V lookup: CDR1 MGHRA, CDR2 YSYEKL. CDR3 sequence reads: CASSQGSIAGEYEQFF.

The chain couples TRBV6-1 to TRBJ2-1; TCRdb's D call of TRBD2 is untestable without DNA. CDR1 is MNHNS, CDR2 SASEGT, per germline. The CDR3 totals 17 residues. The CDR3 region is CASSALAGVGLVHEQFF.

This chain uses TRBV3-1 with TRBJ1-1; TCRdb's D gene call, TRBD1, goes unchecked for lack of DNA. The CDR3 covers 16 residues. The V gene's germline CDR1 is LGHDT and CDR2 YNNKEL (reference sequence). CDR3 region: CASSRQTTGLNTEAFF.